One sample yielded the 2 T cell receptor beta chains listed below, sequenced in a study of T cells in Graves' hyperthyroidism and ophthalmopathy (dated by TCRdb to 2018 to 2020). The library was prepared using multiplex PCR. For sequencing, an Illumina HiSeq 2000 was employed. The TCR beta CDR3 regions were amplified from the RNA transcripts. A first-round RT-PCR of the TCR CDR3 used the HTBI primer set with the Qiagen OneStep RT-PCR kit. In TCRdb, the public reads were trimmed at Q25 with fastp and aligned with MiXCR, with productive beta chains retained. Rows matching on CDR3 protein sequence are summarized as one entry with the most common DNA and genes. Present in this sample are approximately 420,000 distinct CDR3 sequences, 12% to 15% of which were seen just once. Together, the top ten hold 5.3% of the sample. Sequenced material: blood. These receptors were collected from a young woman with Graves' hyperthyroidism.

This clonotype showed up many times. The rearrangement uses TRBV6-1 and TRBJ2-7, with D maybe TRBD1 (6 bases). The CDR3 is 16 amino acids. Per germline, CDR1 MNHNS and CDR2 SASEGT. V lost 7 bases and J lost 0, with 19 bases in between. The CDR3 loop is CASNPSVGGLSYEQYF. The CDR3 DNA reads TGTGCCAGCAACCCTTCAGTAGGGGGTCTCTCCTACGAGCAGTACTTC.

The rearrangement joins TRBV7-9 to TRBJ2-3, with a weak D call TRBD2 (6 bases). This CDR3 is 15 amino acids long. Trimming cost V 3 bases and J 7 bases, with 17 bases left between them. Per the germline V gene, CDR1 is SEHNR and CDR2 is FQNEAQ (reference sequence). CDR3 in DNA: TGTGCCAGCAGCTTCCGGGACTTGTCCAGGAATACGCAGTATTTT. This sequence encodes CASSFRDLSRNTQYF.